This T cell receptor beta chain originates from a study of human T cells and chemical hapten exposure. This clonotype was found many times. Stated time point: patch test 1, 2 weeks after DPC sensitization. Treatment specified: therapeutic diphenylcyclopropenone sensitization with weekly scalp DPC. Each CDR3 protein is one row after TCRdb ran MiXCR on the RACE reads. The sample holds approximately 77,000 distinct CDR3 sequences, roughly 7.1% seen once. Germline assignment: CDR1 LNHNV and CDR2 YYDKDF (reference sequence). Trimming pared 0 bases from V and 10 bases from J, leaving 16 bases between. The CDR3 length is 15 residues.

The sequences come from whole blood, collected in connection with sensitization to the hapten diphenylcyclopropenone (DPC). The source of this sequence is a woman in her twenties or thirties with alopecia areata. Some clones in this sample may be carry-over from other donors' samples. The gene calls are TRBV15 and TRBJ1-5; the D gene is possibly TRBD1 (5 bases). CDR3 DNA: TGTGCCACCAGCAGAGATAGGGGACCAGTAGAACCCCAGCATTTT. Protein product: CATSRDRGPVEPQHF.